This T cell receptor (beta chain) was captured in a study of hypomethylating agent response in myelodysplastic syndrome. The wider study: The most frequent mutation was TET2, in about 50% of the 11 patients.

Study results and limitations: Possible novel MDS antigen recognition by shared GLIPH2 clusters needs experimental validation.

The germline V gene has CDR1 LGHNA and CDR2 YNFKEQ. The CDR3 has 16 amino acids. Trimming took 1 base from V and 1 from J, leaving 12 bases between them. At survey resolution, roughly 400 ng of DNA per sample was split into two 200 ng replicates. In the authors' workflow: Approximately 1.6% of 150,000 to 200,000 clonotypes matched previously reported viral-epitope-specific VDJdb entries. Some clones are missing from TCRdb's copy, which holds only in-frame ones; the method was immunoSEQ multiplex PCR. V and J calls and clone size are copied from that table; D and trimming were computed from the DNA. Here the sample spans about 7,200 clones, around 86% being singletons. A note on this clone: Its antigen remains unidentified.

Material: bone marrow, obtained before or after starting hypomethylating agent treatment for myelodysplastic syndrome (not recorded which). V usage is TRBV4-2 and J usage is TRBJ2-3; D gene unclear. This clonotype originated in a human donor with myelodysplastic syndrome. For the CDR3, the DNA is TGTGCCAGCAGCCAAGCCGGGTTTAGGGGCACAGATACGCAGTATTTT. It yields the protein CASSQAGFRGTDTQYF.